These 2 T cell receptor beta chains were sequenced from one sample in a study of OX40 agonist ivuxolimab in advanced cancers. Clones were sequenced by immunoSEQ multiplex PCR, and TCRdb holds only the in-frame ones, with some missing. The sample shows about 73,000 clones, 80% to 90% of them seen only once. The sample was CD4+ or CD8+ T cells sorted from blood, taken in a trial of the OX40 agonist ivuxolimab. The source of these receptors is an adult with an advanced solid tumor such as melanoma, head and neck, liver or kidney cancer.

The rearrangement links TRBV7-9 to TRBJ2-5; D may be TRBD1 or TRBD2 (5 bases each). The CDR3 covers 15 residues. Per germline, CDR1 SEHNR and CDR2 FQNEAQ (reference sequence). V was clipped by 3 bases and J by 5 bases, with 16 bases between them. The CDR3 is CASSLGTDEVETQYF. CDR3 DNA: TGTGCCAGCAGCTTGGGGACGGACGAGGTCGAGACCCAGTACTTC. The full variable domain, with the rest looked up from reference TRBV7-9 and TRBJ2-5, is DTGVSQNPRHKITKRGQNVTFRCDPISEHNRLYWYRQTLGQGPEFLTYFQNEAQLEKSRLLSDRFSAERPKGSFSTLEIQRTEQGDSAMYLCASSLGTDEVETQYFGPGTRLLVL.

The J gene is TRBJ1-1, the V gene TRBV18; D ambiguous. V dropped 5 bases and J dropped 3 bases, with 16 bases sitting between them. The CDR3 is 15 amino acids. Germline V gene data show CDR1 as KGHSH and CDR2 as LQKENI. The chain's CDR3 is CASSEMGGGYTEAFF. For the CDR3, the DNA is TGTGCCAGCTCAGAGATGGGAGGAGGGTACACTGAAGCTTTCTTT.